Here is one TCR beta chain with its context. As yet, its antigen is unknown. These data originate in a study of CD8 T cells in ankylosing spondylitis. Findings and limits, study-wide: Several of the motif variants were reported before in synovial fluid and blood from reactive arthritis. Clones linked to disease, bearing a CD8+ phenotype, were relatively rare in peripheral blood.

TCRdb analysed the 5' RACE reads with MiXCR anew, one entry per CDR3 protein. The data contain about 360,000 distinct CDR3 sequences, 20% of them seen just once; the ten biggest clones take up approximately 14%. The CDR3 is 15 amino acids. With 6 bases clipped from V and 7 bases from J, the junction kept 9 bases outside the gene matches. Germline CDR1 and CDR2: SNHLY and FYNNEI. What was sequenced was blood, either unsorted or a sorted T cell fraction (not recorded which). This chain joins TRBV2 and TRBJ2-2; 9 nucleotides agree with TRBD1. The receptor comes from a male donor with ankylosing spondylitis or in good health (not recorded which). The CDR3: CASRAGTGLVGELFF. In DNA form, the CDR3 reads TGTGCCAGCAGGGCCGGGACAGGGTTGGTCGGGGAGCTGTTTTTT.